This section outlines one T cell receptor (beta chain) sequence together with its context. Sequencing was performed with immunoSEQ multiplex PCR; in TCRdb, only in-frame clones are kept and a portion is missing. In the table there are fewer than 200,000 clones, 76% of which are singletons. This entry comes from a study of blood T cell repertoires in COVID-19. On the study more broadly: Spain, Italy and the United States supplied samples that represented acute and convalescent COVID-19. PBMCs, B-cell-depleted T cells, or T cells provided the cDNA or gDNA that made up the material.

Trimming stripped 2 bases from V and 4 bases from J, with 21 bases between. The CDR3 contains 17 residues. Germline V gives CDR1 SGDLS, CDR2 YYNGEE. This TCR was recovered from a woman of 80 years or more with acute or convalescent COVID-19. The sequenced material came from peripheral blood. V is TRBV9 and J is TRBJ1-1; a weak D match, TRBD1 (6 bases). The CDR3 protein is CASSVAGGGLIGTEAFF. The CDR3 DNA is TGTGCCAGCAGCGTTGCCGGCGGGGGGCTAATAGGCACTGAAGCTTTCTTT.